This TCR beta chain was captured by sequencing in a study of CD8 T cells in Susac syndrome. Random hexamers were used to reverse transcribe the RNA input (roughly 0.5 to 1 ug). One entry per CDR3 protein results from TCRdb running MiXCR on the immunoSEQ multiplex PCR reads. The sample holds under 200,000 distinct CDR3 sequences, approximately 95% seen once. The table lists this clonotype with a count of one. Sequenced input: CD4+ T cells from PBMCs. The sequence was obtained from a human donor with Susac syndrome.

This chain's CDR3 is CASSLAPGANVLTF. DNA for the CDR3: TGTGCCAGCAGTTTGGCTCCTGGGGCCAACGTCCTGACTTTC. The chain employs TRBV12-3 or TRBV12-4 and TRBJ2-6; no definite D call. The CDR3 has 14 amino acids. The V and J ends lost 3 bases and 2 bases respectively, with 5 bases between them.